This T cell receptor (beta chain) was sequenced during a study of blood T cell repertoires in COVID-19. Produced via immunoSEQ multiplex PCR; TCRdb's table is partial and in-frame only. The sample holds approximately 85,000 clones; roughly 89% are singletons and the top ten take 4.3%. With 6 bases clipped from V and 7 bases from J, the junction kept 9 bases outside the gene matches. Germline loops: CDR1 SQVTM, CDR2 ANQGSEA. The CDR3 has 14 amino acids. The sequence derives from a woman aged 80 or older with active or convalescent COVID-19. The specimen was peripheral blood. This rearrangement joins TRBV29-1 to TRBJ2-2; 9 bases match TRBD1. The CDR3 DNA follows: TGCAGCGTACTACAGGGGGCGCGTAACGGGGAGCTGTTTTTT. Protein product: CSVLQGARNGELFF.